The 9 T cell receptor beta chains given below trace back to one sample, sequenced in a study of cytomegalovirus exposure and HLA in healthy donors. This PCR relied on a set of 60 Vbeta primers and 13 Jbeta primers. Clones were sequenced by immunoSEQ multiplex PCR, and TCRdb holds only the in-frame ones, with some missing. This sample has some 240,000 clones, with 78% found just once. The sample taken for sequencing was PBMCs. These receptors originate from a male donor in good health and CMV-seronegative.

V and J are TRBV6-6 and TRBJ2-6; weak D call: TRBD1 (5 bases). The CDR3 consists of 15 residues. CDR1 MNHNY and CDR2 SVGAGI come from the germline V gene (reference sequence). V was pared by 5 bases and J by 0 bases, with 8 bases between. CDR3 DNA: TGTGCCAGCAGTATAACAGGCTCTGGGGCCAACGTCCTGACTTTC. Protein product: CASSITGSGANVLTF.

The chain links TRBV7-6 to TRBJ2-1, with 10 bases matching TRBD2. The CDR3 sequence is 17 residues long. V lost 1 base to trimming and J lost 3 bases; unmatched junction nucleotides: 6. CDR1 and CDR2 from the germline V gene are SGHVS and FNYEAQ. The CDR3 sequence: CASSLGSSGSRYNEQFF. CDR3 DNA: TGTGCCAGCAGCTTAGGGTCTAGCGGGAGTCGCTACAATGAGCAGTTCTTC.

The J gene is TRBJ1-1, the V gene TRBV6-4; D gene uncertain. Trimming left V 2 bases short and J 0 bases short, with 4 bases between. This CDR3 spans 13 amino acids. Germline lookup yields CDR1 MRHNA and CDR2 SNTAGT. The CDR3 loop reads CASSDRVNTEAFF. CDR3 DNA sequence: TGTGCCAGCAGTGACCGGGTGAACACTGAAGCTTTCTTT.

The chain uses TRBV11-2 and TRBJ2-7; D may be TRBD2 (6 bases). Germline V gives CDR1 SGHAT, CDR2 FQNNGV. Trimming took 4 bases from V and 1 from J, leaving 8 bases between them. The CDR3 runs to 13 residues. CDR3 sequence reads: CASSWDSSYEQYF. For the CDR3, the DNA is TGTGCCAGCAGCTGGGACTCTTCCTACGAGCAGTACTTC.

The rearrangement joins TRBV28 to TRBJ2-1; 12 positions agree with TRBD2. The CDR3 is 15 residues long. Germline lookup yields CDR1 MDHEN and CDR2 SYDVKM. V was pared by 5 bases and J by 5 bases, with 4 bases of the junction left unmatched. The CDR3 nucleotides are TGTGCCAGCAGTCTACGGACTAGCGGGGACAATGAGCAGTTCTTC. Protein: CASSLRTSGDNEQFF. The variable domain in full, completed from reference TRBV28 and TRBJ2-1, reads DVKVTQSSRYLVKRTGEKVFLECVQDMDHENMFWYRQDPGLGLRLIYFSYDVKMKEKGDIPEGYSVSREKKERFSLILESASTNQTSMYLCASSLRTSGDNEQFFGPGTRLTVL.

The gene calls are TRBV7-9 and TRBJ2-3; D gene unclear. V shed 0 bases and J shed 3 bases, with 10 bases lying between them. The CDR3 totals 15 residues. Germline CDR1 is SEHNR and CDR2 is FQNEAQ (reference sequence). In nucleotides, the CDR3 is TGTGCCAGCAGCTTAGCCCCCCCTTCGACAGATACGCAGTATTTT. Translating gives CASSLAPPSTDTQYF.

The chain employs TRBV6-1 and TRBJ2-7; D unclear. The CDR3 covers 14 residues. Germline V gene lookup returns CDR1 MNHNS and CDR2 SASEGT. V was trimmed by 5 bases and J by 5 bases, leaving 16 bases between them. The CDR3 spells CASSPPAPPNEQYF. The CDR3 region has the DNA TGTGCCAGCAGTCCGCCAGCGCCACCCAACGAGCAGTACTTC.

The V call is TRBV2, the J call TRBJ2-1; 7 nucleotides match TRBD2. Per germline, CDR1 SNHLY and CDR2 FYNNEI. The CDR3 spans 15 residues. The V and J ends lost 1 base and 5 bases, in that order; junction bases with no gene match: 5. CDR3 coding DNA: TGTGCCAGCAGTGAAGTGGCGGGAGTTCACAATGAGCAGTTCTTC. Translating it yields CASSEVAGVHNEQFF. Using reference TRBV2 and TRBJ2-1 for the parts outside the CDR3, the full variable domain is EPEVTQTPSHQVTQMGQEVILRCVPISNHLYFYWYRQILGQKVEFLVSFYNNEISEKSEIFDDQFSVERPDGSNFTLKIRSTKLEDSAMYFCASSEVAGVHNEQFFGPGTRLTVL.

The chain recombines TRBV28 with TRBJ2-7, with 9 bases fitting TRBD1. CDR1 and CDR2 (germline): MDHEN, SYDVKM. The CDR3 totals 15 residues. With V trimmed by 6 bases and J by 3 bases, 9 bases remained unmatched. Here the CDR3 DNA reads TGTGCCAGCAGGACGATTGGGACAGGGTACTACGAGCAGTACTTC. It encodes CASRTIGTGYYEQYF.